The 22 T cell receptor beta chains given below trace back to one sample, sequenced in a study of cytomegalovirus exposure and HLA in healthy donors. Use of 60 Vbeta and 13 Jbeta primers characterized the PCR. Produced via immunoSEQ multiplex PCR; TCRdb's table is partial and in-frame only. The sample carries 150,000 or so clones, 65% to 80% recorded once. Material: PBMCs. These receptors were collected from a man aged 35 to 55 in good health and CMV-seropositive.

The J gene is TRBJ2-7, the V gene TRBV27; D remains ambiguous. V lost 6 bases and J 2 bases, leaving 17 bases between the germline ends. Germline V CDR1 and CDR2: MNHEY, SMNVEV (reference sequence). This CDR3 has 15 residues. CDR3 loop: CASSPLFKETYEQYF. Written as DNA, the CDR3 is TGTGCCAGCAGCCCCCTCTTCAAGGAGACCTACGAGCAGTACTTC.

The chain employs TRBV28 and TRBJ1-4; D unresolved. The germline CDR1 and CDR2 sequences are MDHEN and SYDVKM. This CDR3 region has 13 residues. V lost 7 bases and J 4 bases, leaving 10 bases between the germline ends. The CDR3 nucleotides read TGTGCCAGCACCCCAACTTTTAATGAAAAACTGTTTTTT. As protein: CASTPTFNEKLFF.

This clone was picked up a small number of times. The chain links TRBV27 to TRBJ2-1; TRBD2 might be the D (6 bases). The germline V gene has CDR1 MNHEY and CDR2 SMNVEV (reference sequence). Trimming took off 1 base at V and 4 bases at J, with 11 bases between the two ends. The CDR3 runs to 15 residues. The CDR3 DNA reads TGTGCCAGCAGTTTATTCGGGAGCGGTTACAATGAGCAGTTCTTC. Protein sequence: CASSLFGSGYNEQFF.

This rearrangement joins TRBV7-9 to TRBJ2-7, with D possibly being TRBD2 (6 bases). The V and J ends lost 5 bases and 2 bases respectively, with 13 bases between them. The CDR3 loop spans 14 amino acids. CDR1 and CDR2 from the germline V gene are SEHNR and FQNEAQ (reference sequence). DNA of the CDR3: TGTGCCAGCAGCCCGGGGACTCGCCCCTACGAGCAGTACTTC. This sequence encodes CASSPGTRPYEQYF. Combining the CDR3 with reference TRBV7-9 and TRBJ2-7 gives the whole variable domain DTGVSQNPRHKITKRGQNVTFRCDPISEHNRLYWYRQTLGQGPEFLTYFQNEAQLEKSRLLSDRFSAERPKGSFSTLEIQRTEQGDSAMYLCASSPGTRPYEQYFGPGTRLTVT.

This clone was observed once. CDR3 sequence: CASSQPVVDARYGYTF. The CDR3, as DNA: TGCGCCAGCAGTCAGCCCGTAGTAGATGCTCGCTATGGCTACACCTTC. This rearrangement joins TRBV23-1 to TRBJ1-2; D remains unclear. TRBV23-1 is an open reading frame, and its role is uncertain. The germline V and J ends were trimmed by 3 bases and 4 bases, with 18 bases remaining between them. The CDR3 consists of 16 residues.

In its sample, this clone was seen a few times. The rearrangement links TRBV10-3 to TRBJ1-1; 8 bases are a match to TRBD1. Germline V gene lookup returns CDR1 ENHRY and CDR2 SYGVKD. There are 12 residues in the CDR3. The V and J ends lost 5 bases and 7 bases, in that order; junction bases with no gene match: 3. In nucleotides, the CDR3 is TGTGCCATCAGTAGGACAGGGATTGAAGCTTTCTTT. Residues: CAISRTGIEAFF.

The genes are TRBV28 and TRBJ2-1, with 10 bases identical to TRBD2. Germline trimming cut 3 bases from V and 0 bases from J; bases unmatched to any gene: 5. The CDR3 is 17 residues long. Germline V gene data show CDR1 as MDHEN and CDR2 as SYDVKM. CDR3 coding DNA: TGTGCCAGCAGTTTCCTGGTAGCGGGAGGCTCCTACAATGAGCAGTTCTTC. Protein: CASSFLVAGGSYNEQFF. The complete variable domain, with remaining parts taken from reference TRBV28 and TRBJ2-1, reads DVKVTQSSRYLVKRTGEKVFLECVQDMDHENMFWYRQDPGLGLRLIYFSYDVKMKEKGDIPEGYSVSREKKERFSLILESASTNQTSMYLCASSFLVAGGSYNEQFFGPGTRLTVL.

The chain joins TRBV5-5 to TRBJ1-5, with D unclear. CDR3 length equals 15 residues. V shed 4 bases and J shed 5 bases, with 16 bases lying between them. Germline V gene sequence: CDR1 SGHKS, CDR2 YYEKEE (reference sequence). CDR3 bases: TGTGCCAGCAGCCCACAAGGAGGTGCCGATCAGCCCCAGCATTTT. Translation gives CASSPQGGADQPQHF.

The V gene is TRBV2, the J gene TRBJ1-1; unclear D gene. V was pared by 3 bases and J by 11 bases, with 10 bases between. CDR1 and CDR2 from the germline V gene are SNHLY and FYNNEI. The CDR3 is 11 amino acids. The DNA of the CDR3 is TGTGCCAGCAGTGAGAGGATTAATGCTTTCTTT. It is translated as CASSERINAFF.

About this clone itself: Different DNA sequences within this sample yield the same CDR3. The chain links TRBV25-1 to TRBJ2-2; 9 nucleotides align to TRBD1. Germline V gene lookup returns CDR1 MGHDK and CDR2 SYGVNS. V gave up 4 bases and J gave up 2 bases; unmatched junction bases: 8. The CDR3 has 17 amino acids. CDR3 DNA sequence: TGTGCCAGCAGTGCGAGCGCGGGACAGGGTAACACCGGGGAGCTGTTTTTT. Translation: CASSASAGQGNTGELFF.

The gene calls are TRBV29-1 and TRBJ1-2, with D unclear. Germline values: CDR1 SQVTM, CDR2 ANQGSEA. V was trimmed by 6 bases and J by 5 bases, leaving 7 bases between them. This CDR3 comprises 10 residues. CDR3 DNA sequence: TGCAGCGTGCTAGAGTATGGCTACACCTTC. Translated: CSVLEYGYTF. Supplemented by reference TRBV29-1 and TRBJ1-2, the full variable domain reads SAVISQKPSRDICQRGTSLTIQCQVDSQVTMMFWYRQQPGQSLTLIATANQGSEATYESGFVIDKFPISRPNLTFSTLTVSNMSPEDSSIYLCSVLEYGYTFGSGTRLTVV.

J is TRBJ2-2 and V is TRBV2, with 9 bases identical to TRBD1. CDR3 length: 18 residues. CDR1 is SNHLY, CDR2 FYNNEI, per germline. Germline trimming cut 7 bases from V and 3 bases from J; bases unmatched to any gene: 15. The CDR3 protein is CASKVGRDRVYDTGELFF. CDR3 nucleotides: TGTGCCAGCAAGGTGGGACGGGACAGGGTCTATGACACCGGGGAGCTGTTTTTT.

With regard to this clone: The junction departs from the called germline gene at one end, perhaps through a read error. This rearrangement joins TRBV5-6 to TRBJ2-6, with a possible D match to TRBD1 (6 bases). The V gene's germline CDR1 is SGHDT and CDR2 YYEEEE. The CDR3 has 18 amino acids. The CDR3 region is CASSLGDPYLVGANGLTF. CDR3 DNA sequence: TGTGCCAGCAGCTTAGGGGACCCGTACTTGGTGGGGGCCAACGGCCTGACTTTC.

The chain links TRBV30 to TRBJ1-2; the D is unclear. The germline V gene encodes CDR1 GTSNPN and CDR2 SVGIG (reference sequence). With 0 bases removed from V and 5 bases from J, the gap between germline ends came to 7 bases. This CDR3 contains 12 residues. The CDR3 loop is CAWSVSGYGYTF. Written as DNA, the CDR3 is TGTGCCTGGAGTGTATCGGGGTATGGCTACACCTTC.

The chain is built from TRBV4-2 and TRBJ1-4; D might be TRBD1 (5 bases). The CDR3 is made up of 15 amino acids. Trimming shortened V by 0 bases and J by 8 bases, and 13 bases separated the two germline ends. The germline V gene has CDR1 LGHNA and CDR2 YNFKEQ. The CDR3 DNA sequence: TGTGCCAGCAGCCAAGAGTCACGGGGGAGGGAAAAACTGTTTTTT. It translates to CASSQESRGREKLFF.

This chain links TRBV4-3 with TRBJ2-6, with D tentatively TRBD1 (8 bases). Germline CDR1 is LGHNA and CDR2 is YSLEER. The CDR3 loop spans 20 amino acids. The ends were cut back, 0 bases at V and 7 bases at J, with 25 bases in the middle. The CDR3 region has the DNA TGCGCCAGCAGCCAAGATCAGGGATCAGCGGGACAGGCGGCAGCCAACGTCCTGACTTTC. Protein sequence: CASSQDQGSAGQAAANVLTF.

This clone was seen once. The rearrangement uses TRBV6-5 and TRBJ1-2; 7 nucleotides match TRBD1. With 0 bases clipped from V and 12 bases from J, the junction kept 10 bases outside the gene matches. The CDR3 consists of 14 residues. Germline V gene data show CDR1 as MNHEY and CDR2 as SVGAGI. CDR3 protein: CASSYSKQGSGDTF. The CDR3 bases are TGTGCCAGCAGTTACTCGAAACAGGGGTCCGGTGACACCTTC.

A single count supports this clone. The gene calls are TRBV5-6 and TRBJ1-2, with 8 bases identical to TRBD1. The ends lost 1 base at V and 4 bases at J; junction bases unmatched: 3. Germline V gene lookup returns CDR1 SGHDT and CDR2 YYEEEE. The CDR3 has 14 residues. In DNA form, the CDR3 reads TGTGCCAGCAGCTTGCACAGGGGGGCCTATGGCTACACCTTC. As protein: CASSLHRGAYGYTF.

The rearrangement uses TRBV29-1 and TRBJ2-1, with TRBD2 matching over 9 bases. CDR3 length: 14 residues. With 4 bases clipped from V and 5 bases from J, the junction kept 6 bases outside the gene matches. Germline lookup yields CDR1 SQVTM and CDR2 ANQGSEA. In DNA, the CDR3 is TGCAGCGTTGGGGCGGGAGGGCCCAACAATGAGCAGTTCTTC. This encodes CSVGAGGPNNEQFF.

V is TRBV28 and J is TRBJ1-3; unclear D gene. CDR1 is MDHEN and CDR2 is SYDVKM in the germline V gene. Trimming took 6 bases from V and 3 from J, leaving 12 bases between them. The CDR3 contains 14 residues. The CDR3 spells CASSSIGDGNTIYF. DNA of the CDR3: TGTGCCAGCAGCTCCATCGGGGATGGAAACACCATATATTTT.

V usage is TRBV10-3 and J usage is TRBJ2-3; the match to TRBD2 covers 8 bases. J was trimmed by 0 bases and V by 7 bases; bases with no gene match: 9. The CDR3 covers 16 residues. Germline V gives CDR1 ENHRY, CDR2 SYGVKD. The CDR3 sequence: CAIKLSGSASTDTQYF. CDR3 in DNA: TGTGCCATCAAACTCAGCGGGAGTGCTAGCACAGATACGCAGTATTTT.

Only one count was recorded for this clone. The V and J genes are TRBV10-3 and TRBJ2-5; 9 bases agree with TRBD2. The CDR3 runs to 14 residues. Germline V CDR1 and CDR2: ENHRY, SYGVKD. J lost 9 bases, V lost 7 bases, and 12 bases had no gene match. The CDR3 here is CAITREASGASQYF. The CDR3 DNA sequence: TGTGCCATCACCCGGGAGGCTAGCGGGGCGTCCCAGTACTTC.